These 23 T cell receptor beta chains came from one sample sequenced in a study of cytomegalovirus exposure and HLA in healthy donors. Use of 60 Vbeta and 13 Jbeta primers characterized the PCR. Produced via immunoSEQ multiplex PCR; TCRdb's table is partial and in-frame only. There are 100,000 to 150,000 clones in the sample; approximately 82% occur only once, and approximately 20% lies in the top ten. Sequencing was done on a sample of PBMCs. Receptor source: a man between 18 and 35 years old in good health and CMV-seropositive.

This clone was seen more than once but under ten times. V usage is TRBV20-1 and J usage is TRBJ1-1, with D possibly matching TRBD1 (5 bases). CDR1 is DFQATT, CDR2 SNEGSKA, per germline (reference sequence). Trimming took 7 bases from V and 2 from J, leaving 8 bases between them. The CDR3 is 11 residues long. CDR3 region: CSVQGNTEAFF. CDR3 DNA: TGCAGTGTGCAGGGCAACACTGAAGCTTTCTTT.

This clone has only one observation. The genes are TRBV28 and TRBJ1-6; maybe TRBD1 (6 bases). This CDR3 spans 17 amino acids. Trimming took 10 bases from V and 5 from J, leaving 24 bases between them. Germline V gives CDR1 MDHEN, CDR2 SYDVKM. The DNA for the CDR3 is TGTGCCACCCTTAAAGCCACAGGGTATCGGGATAATTCACCCCTCCACTTT. It yields the protein CATLKATGYRDNSPLHF.

This clone has just one count. The J gene is TRBJ2-5, the V gene TRBV9; 7 bases are shared with TRBD2. The length of the CDR3 is 15 residues. CDR1 is SGDLS, CDR2 YYNGEE, per germline. V shed 4 bases and J 2 bases; nucleotides not matched to a gene: 8. Here the CDR3 reads CASSSEGRGQETQYF. DNA of the CDR3: TGTGCCAGCAGCTCCGAGGGGCGGGGGCAAGAGACCCAGTACTTC.

The rearrangement joins TRBV15 to TRBJ2-1; 14 positions match TRBD2. Germline loops: CDR1 LNHNV, CDR2 YYDKDF (reference sequence). This CDR3 is built from 15 residues. Germline trimming cut 1 base from V and 9 bases from J; bases unmatched to any gene: 2. The CDR3 sequence: CATSRVTSGGGEQFF. In DNA form, the CDR3 reads TGTGCCACCAGCAGAGTGACTAGCGGGGGGGGTGAGCAGTTCTTC.

This chain links TRBV9 with TRBJ1-1, with D unresolved. The V gene lost 0 bases and the J gene lost 7 bases, with 13 bases spanning the gap. This CDR3 has 14 residues. Germline CDR1 reads SGDLS; CDR2 reads YYNGEE. The CDR3 nucleotides read TGTGCCAGCAGCGTAGAGCCGGGCGGGGATGAAGCTTTCTTT. Amino acids: CASSVEPGGDEAFF.

The V and J genes are TRBV29-1 and TRBJ1-2; D not resolved. Germline values: CDR1 SQVTM, CDR2 ANQGSEA. V lost 6 bases, J lost 6 bases, and 23 bases lay in between. The CDR3 consists of 15 residues. CDR3 bases: TGCAGCGTCTACCCCGCCCCTTTAAACGGGGATGGCTACACCTTC. Residues: CSVYPAPLNGDGYTF.

The V and J genes are TRBV5-4 and TRBJ1-1, with 9 nucleotides matching TRBD1. Looked up from germline, CDR1 is SGHNT and CDR2 is YYREEE (reference sequence). This CDR3 contains 18 residues. Trimming removed 3 bases from V and 1 base from J; junction bases left unmatched: 13. CDR3 in DNA: TGTGCCAGCAGCTCCCTGGACAGGGGCGGTTTTGAGAACACTGAAGCTTTCTTT. As protein: CASSSLDRGGFENTEAFF.

The chain is built from TRBV5-6 and TRBJ1-6; D unresolved. Trimming pared 0 bases from V and 7 bases from J, leaving 5 bases between. CDR1 and CDR2 from the germline V gene are SGHDT and YYEEEE. This CDR3 spans 13 amino acids. The CDR3 bases are TGTGCCAGCAGCTTGGGAGGGAATTCACCCCTCCACTTT. Translating gives CASSLGGNSPLHF. Based on the CDR3 plus reference TRBV5-6 and TRBJ1-6, the full variable domain is DAGVTQSPTHLIKTRGQQVTLRCSPKSGHDTVSWYQQALGQGPQFIFQYYEEEERQRGNFPDRFSGHQFPNYSSELNVNALLLGDSALYLCASSLGGNSPLHFGNGTRLTVT.

This chain joins TRBV7-9 and TRBJ1-2; D is unresolved. V was clipped by 6 bases and J by 6 bases, with 11 bases between them. Per germline, CDR1 SEHNR and CDR2 FQNEAQ (reference sequence). The CDR3 contains 12 residues. The CDR3 here is CASSFDGDGYTF. In DNA form, the CDR3 reads TGTGCCAGCAGTTTTGACGGAGATGGCTACACCTTC. Full variable domain (remainder filled in from reference TRBV7-9 and TRBJ1-2): DTGVSQNPRHKITKRGQNVTFRCDPISEHNRLYWYRQTLGQGPEFLTYFQNEAQLEKSRLLSDRFSAERPKGSFSTLEIQRTEQGDSAMYLCASSFDGDGYTFGSGTRLTVV.

The rearrangement joins TRBV5-1 to TRBJ1-5; maybe TRBD1 (5 bases). Trimming cost V 4 bases and J 0 bases, with 8 bases left between them. The germline V gene has CDR1 SGHRS and CDR2 YFSETQ. This CDR3 has 14 residues. CDR3 loop: CASSLDSSNQPQHF. Written as DNA, the CDR3 is TGCGCCAGCAGCCTCGACAGTAGCAATCAGCCCCAGCATTTT.

This chain connects TRBV27 to TRBJ1-3, with a possible D match to TRBD1 (6 bases). Trimming took 2 bases from V and 3 from J, leaving 11 bases between them. The CDR3 totals 15 residues. CDR1 and CDR2 from the germline V gene are MNHEY and SMNVEV (reference sequence). The DNA for the CDR3 is TGTGCCAGCAGTTTAAACAGGGCGGTTGGAAACACCATATATTTT. Translated: CASSLNRAVGNTIYF.

This chain uses TRBV28 with TRBJ1-6, with D perhaps matching TRBD1 (6 bases). V shed 2 bases and J shed 9 bases, with 20 bases lying between them. Looked up from germline, CDR1 is MDHEN and CDR2 is SYDVKM. This CDR3 spans 17 amino acids. The CDR3 is CASSLRGGGALGSPLHF. CDR3 bases: TGTGCCAGCAGTTTAAGGGGCGGGGGGGCCCTTGGTTCACCCCTCCACTTT. The whole variable domain, filled in from reference TRBV28 and TRBJ1-6, reads DVKVTQSSRYLVKRTGEKVFLECVQDMDHENMFWYRQDPGLGLRLIYFSYDVKMKEKGDIPEGYSVSREKKERFSLILESASTNQTSMYLCASSLRGGGALGSPLHFGNGTRLTVT.

The chain joins TRBV19 to TRBJ1-6, with a possible D match to TRBD1 (5 bases). This CDR3 has 14 amino acids. V lost 1 base to trimming and J lost 10 bases, with 11 bases between them. Germline CDR1 LNHDA, CDR2 SQIVND (reference sequence). The CDR3 spells CASSIGGTGSPLHF. The CDR3, as DNA: TGTGCCAGTAGTATAGGAGGAACAGGATCACCCCTCCACTTT. The complete variable domain, with remaining parts taken from reference TRBV19 and TRBJ1-6, reads DGGITQSPKYLFRKEGQNVTLSCEQNLNHDAMYWYRQDPGQGLRLIYYSQIVNDFQKGDIAEGYSVSREKKESFPLTVTSAQKNPTAFYLCASSIGGTGSPLHFGNGTRLTVT.

This clone appeared a few times. The chain carries TRBV30 and TRBJ2-5; maybe TRBD1 (5 bases). CDR3 size: 13 residues. Per germline, CDR1 GTSNPN and CDR2 SVGIG (reference sequence). V gave up 5 bases and J gave up 4 bases, with 14 bases separating them. Here the CDR3 reads CAWCPQGPETQYF. The DNA for the CDR3 is TGTGCCTGGTGTCCGCAGGGTCCAGAGACCCAGTACTTC. Drawing the rest from reference TRBV30 and TRBJ2-5, the complete variable domain is SQTIHQWPATLVQPVGSPLSLECTVEGTSNPNLYWYRQAAGRGLQLLFYSVGIGQISSEVPQNLSASRPQDRQFILSSKKLLLSDSGFYLCAWCPQGPETQYFGPGTRLLVL.

The V and J genes are TRBV7-9 and TRBJ1-2, with 7 nucleotides matching TRBD1. Germline trimming cut 5 bases from V and 7 bases from J; bases unmatched to any gene: 13. CDR1 and CDR2 (germline): SEHNR, FQNEAQ (reference sequence). The CDR3 extends over 15 amino acids. The DNA of the CDR3 is TGTGCCAGCAGCCCCACCCTTGACAGGGACAGTGGCTACACCTTC. It is translated as CASSPTLDRDSGYTF.

CDR3 amino acids: CASSRTGGGTEAFF. The CDR3 DNA is TGTGCCAGCAGCCGAACAGGGGGCGGCACTGAAGCTTTCTTT. The rearrangement uses TRBV7-2 and TRBJ1-1, with 9 bases matching TRBD1. Unmatched junction bases numbered 5, after V lost 5 bases and J lost 4 bases. Per the germline V gene, CDR1 is SGHTA and CDR2 is FQGNSA. This CDR3 region has 14 residues.

The sample holds one count of this clone. The V call is TRBV2, the J call TRBJ1-5; TRBD1 agrees at 8 bases. Germline CDR1 and CDR2: SNHLY and FYNNEI. After removal of 5 bases from V and 7 bases from J, the junction contained 7 bases not matched to a gene. The CDR3 sequence is 14 residues long. CDR3 coding DNA: TGTGCCAGCAGTACGGACAGGGTGGGCCAGCCCCAGCATTTT. Its protein is CASSTDRVGQPQHF.

The V gene is TRBV5-1, the J gene TRBJ2-3; a possible D gene is TRBD2 (6 bases). The CDR3 loop spans 15 amino acids. Deletions cut 6 bases from V and 0 bases from J, with 14 bases between. The germline V gene has CDR1 SGHRS and CDR2 YFSETQ. The CDR3 nucleotides read TGCGCCAGCATGCTACAGGCGGGGAGCACAGATACGCAGTATTTT. Encoded protein: CASMLQAGSTDTQYF.

The V and J genes are TRBV6-5 and TRBJ1-2; TRBD1 agrees at 7 bases. V gave up 0 bases and J gave up 6 bases; unmatched junction bases: 1. This CDR3 region has 13 residues. The V gene's germline CDR1 is MNHEY and CDR2 SVGAGI. CDR3 residues: CASSYSTGNGYTF. In nucleotides, the CDR3 is TGTGCCAGCAGTTACTCGACAGGGAATGGCTACACCTTC.

This chain uses TRBV4-1 with TRBJ1-1; no definite D call. Trimming removed 4 bases from V and 1 base from J, with 10 bases in between. The V gene's germline CDR1 is MGHRA and CDR2 YSYEKL. The CDR3 runs 14 residues. In DNA form, the CDR3 reads TGCGCCAGCAGCCGCTGGGCCGGGAACACTGAAGCTTTCTTT. It yields the protein CASSRWAGNTEAFF.

The chain carries TRBV6-1 and TRBJ1-2; no clear D. Germline lookup yields CDR1 MNHNS and CDR2 SASEGT. The CDR3 is made up of 12 amino acids. Trimming took 6 bases from V and 4 from J, leaving 9 bases between them. Here the CDR3 DNA reads TGTGCCAGCAGGACAACTCTCTATGGCTACACCTTC. Protein product: CASRTTLYGYTF.

The chain is built from TRBV9 and TRBJ1-1; D unresolved. Germline-derived CDR1 and CDR2 are SGDLS and YYNGEE. Trimming took 0 bases from V and 4 from J, leaving 7 bases between them. The CDR3 is 13 amino acids. CDR3 nucleotide sequence: TGTGCCAGCAGCGTAGCTAGCAGCACTGAAGCTTTCTTT. Amino acid sequence: CASSVASSTEAFF.

The chain employs TRBV6-6 and TRBJ2-7; D is unresolved. This CDR3 has 12 amino acids. V dropped 7 bases and J dropped 7 bases, with 14 bases sitting between them. Germline V lookup: CDR1 MNHNY, CDR2 SVGAGI (reference sequence). The CDR3 reads CASTESLAEQYF. CDR3 sequence (DNA): TGTGCCAGCACCGAAAGCCTCGCGGAGCAGTACTTC.